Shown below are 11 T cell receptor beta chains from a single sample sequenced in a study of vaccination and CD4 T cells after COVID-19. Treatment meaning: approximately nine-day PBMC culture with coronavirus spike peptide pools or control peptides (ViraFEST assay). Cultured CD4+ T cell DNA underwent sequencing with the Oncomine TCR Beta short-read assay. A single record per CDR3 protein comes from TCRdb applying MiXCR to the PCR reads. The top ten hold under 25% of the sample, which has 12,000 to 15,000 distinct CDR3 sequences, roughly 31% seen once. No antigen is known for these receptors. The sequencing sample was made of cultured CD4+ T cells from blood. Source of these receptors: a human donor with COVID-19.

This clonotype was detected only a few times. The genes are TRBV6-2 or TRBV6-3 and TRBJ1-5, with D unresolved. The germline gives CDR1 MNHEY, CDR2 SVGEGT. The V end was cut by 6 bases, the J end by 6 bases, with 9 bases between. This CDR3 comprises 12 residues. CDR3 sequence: CASRDPSQPQHF. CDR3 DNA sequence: TGTGCCAGCAGGGATCCTAGTCAGCCCCAGCATTTT.

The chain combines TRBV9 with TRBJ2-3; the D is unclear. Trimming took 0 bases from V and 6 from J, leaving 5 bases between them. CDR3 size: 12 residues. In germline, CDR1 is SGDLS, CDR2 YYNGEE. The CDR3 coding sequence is TGTGCCAGCAGCGTAGTGGATGATACGCAGTATTTT. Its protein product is CASSVVDDTQYF. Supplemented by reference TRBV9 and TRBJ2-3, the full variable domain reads DSGVTQTPKHLITATGQRVTLRCSPRSGDLSVYWYQQSLDQGLQFLIQYYNGEERAKGNILERFSAQQFPDLHSELNLSSLELGDSALYFCASSVVDDTQYFGPGTRLTVL.

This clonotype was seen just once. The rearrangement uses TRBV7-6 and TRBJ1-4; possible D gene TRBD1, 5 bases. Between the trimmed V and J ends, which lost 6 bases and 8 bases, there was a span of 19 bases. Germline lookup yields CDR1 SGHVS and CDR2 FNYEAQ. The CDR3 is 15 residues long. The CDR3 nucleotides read TGTGCCAGCAGGCCTAGGACGGGACTTACAGAAAAACTGTTTTTT. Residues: CASRPRTGLTEKLFF.

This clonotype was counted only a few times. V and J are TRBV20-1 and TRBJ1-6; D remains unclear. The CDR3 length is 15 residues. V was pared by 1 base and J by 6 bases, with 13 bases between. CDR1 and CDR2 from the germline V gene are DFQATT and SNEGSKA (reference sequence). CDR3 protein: CSARVPGLGNSPLHF. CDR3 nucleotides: TGCAGTGCTAGAGTCCCGGGCTTAGGTAATTCACCCCTCCACTTT.

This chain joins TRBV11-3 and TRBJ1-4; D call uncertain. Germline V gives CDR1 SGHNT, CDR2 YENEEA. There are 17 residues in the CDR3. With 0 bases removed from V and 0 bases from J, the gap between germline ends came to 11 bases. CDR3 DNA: TGTGCCAGCAGCTTAGATCACGGAGTTGCAACTAATGAAAAACTGTTTTTT. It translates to CASSLDHGVATNEKLFF.

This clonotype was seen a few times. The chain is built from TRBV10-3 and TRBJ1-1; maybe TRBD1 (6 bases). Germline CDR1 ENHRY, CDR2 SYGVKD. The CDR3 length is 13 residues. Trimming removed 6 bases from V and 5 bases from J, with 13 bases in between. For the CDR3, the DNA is TGTGCCATCAGGCAAAGGGGGGATACTGAAGCTTTCTTT. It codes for CAIRQRGDTEAFF.

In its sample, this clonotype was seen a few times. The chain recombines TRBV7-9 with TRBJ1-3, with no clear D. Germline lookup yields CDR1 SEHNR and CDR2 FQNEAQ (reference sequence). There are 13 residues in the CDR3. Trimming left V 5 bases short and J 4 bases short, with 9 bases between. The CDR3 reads CASSPNQGNTIYF. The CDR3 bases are TGTGCCAGCAGCCCCAATCAGGGAAACACCATATATTTT.

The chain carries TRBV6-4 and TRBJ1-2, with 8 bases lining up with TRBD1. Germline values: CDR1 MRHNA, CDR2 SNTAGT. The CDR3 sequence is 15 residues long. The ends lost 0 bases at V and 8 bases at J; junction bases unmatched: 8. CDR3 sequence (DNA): TGTGCCAGCAGTGACTCGAGCAGGGGGCAGGAGGGCTACACCTTC. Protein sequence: CASSDSSRGQEGYTF.

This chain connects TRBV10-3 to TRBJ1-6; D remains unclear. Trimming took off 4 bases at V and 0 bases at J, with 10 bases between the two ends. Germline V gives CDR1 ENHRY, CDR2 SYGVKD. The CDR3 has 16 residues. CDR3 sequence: CAISVDRSSYNSPLHF. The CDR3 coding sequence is TGTGCCATCAGTGTGGACCGCAGCTCCTATAATTCACCCCTCCACTTT.

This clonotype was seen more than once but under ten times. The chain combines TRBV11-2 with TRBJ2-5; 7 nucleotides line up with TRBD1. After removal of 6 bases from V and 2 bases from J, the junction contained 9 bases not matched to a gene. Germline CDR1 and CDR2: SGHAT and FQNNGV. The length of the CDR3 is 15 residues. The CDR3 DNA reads TGTGCCAGCAGTCAACAGGGGAACCCTCAAGAGACCCAGTACTTC. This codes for CASSQQGNPQETQYF.

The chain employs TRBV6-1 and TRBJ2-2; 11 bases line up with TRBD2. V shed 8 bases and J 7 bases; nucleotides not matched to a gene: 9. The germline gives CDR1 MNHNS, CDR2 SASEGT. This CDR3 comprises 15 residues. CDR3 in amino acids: CASVRSGGAFGELFF. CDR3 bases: TGTGCCAGCGTCCGTAGCGGGGGGGCGTTCGGGGAGCTGTTTTTT.